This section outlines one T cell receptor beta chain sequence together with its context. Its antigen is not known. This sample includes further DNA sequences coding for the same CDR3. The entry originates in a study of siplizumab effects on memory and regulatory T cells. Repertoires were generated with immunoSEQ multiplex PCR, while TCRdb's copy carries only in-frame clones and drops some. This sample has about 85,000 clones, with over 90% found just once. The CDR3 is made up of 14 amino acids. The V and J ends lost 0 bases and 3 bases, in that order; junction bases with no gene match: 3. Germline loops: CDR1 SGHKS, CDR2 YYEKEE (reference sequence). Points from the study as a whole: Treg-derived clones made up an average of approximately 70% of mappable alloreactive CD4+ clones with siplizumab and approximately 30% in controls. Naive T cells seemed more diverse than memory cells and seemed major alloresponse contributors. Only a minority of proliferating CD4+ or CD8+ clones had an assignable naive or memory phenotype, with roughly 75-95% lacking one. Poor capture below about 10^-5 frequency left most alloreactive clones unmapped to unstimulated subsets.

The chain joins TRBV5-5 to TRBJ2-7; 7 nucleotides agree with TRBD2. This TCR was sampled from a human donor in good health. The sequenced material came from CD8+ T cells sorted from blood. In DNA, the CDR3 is TGTGCCAGCAGCTTGGTTCTAGCGGACTACGAGCAGTACTTC. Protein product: CASSLVLADYEQYF.